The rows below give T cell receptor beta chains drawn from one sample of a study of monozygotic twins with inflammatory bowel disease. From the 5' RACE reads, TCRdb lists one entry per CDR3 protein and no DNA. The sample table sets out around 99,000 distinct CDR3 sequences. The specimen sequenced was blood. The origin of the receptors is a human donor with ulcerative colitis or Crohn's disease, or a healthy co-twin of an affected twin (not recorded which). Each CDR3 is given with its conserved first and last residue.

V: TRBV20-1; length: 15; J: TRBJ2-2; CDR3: CSARDHRGVTGELFF
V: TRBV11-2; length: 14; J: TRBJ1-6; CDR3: CASSLFRENSPLHF
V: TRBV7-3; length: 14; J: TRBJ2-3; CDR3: CASSLRLSADTQYF
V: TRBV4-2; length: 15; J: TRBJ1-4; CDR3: CASSQERGGREKLFF
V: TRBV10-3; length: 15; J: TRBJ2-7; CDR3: CAISGLAGGSNEQYF
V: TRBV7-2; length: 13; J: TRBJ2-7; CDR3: CASSSEVRGAGYF
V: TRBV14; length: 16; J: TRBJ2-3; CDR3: CASSVFRTVRTDTQYF
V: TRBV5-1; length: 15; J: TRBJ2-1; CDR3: CASTPGTGGYNEQFF
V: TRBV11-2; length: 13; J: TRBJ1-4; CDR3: CASSLGRNEKLFF
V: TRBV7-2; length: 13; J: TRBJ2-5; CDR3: CASSFGQGETQYF
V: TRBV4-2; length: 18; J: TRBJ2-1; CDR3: CASSQDGTSGNIYNEQFF
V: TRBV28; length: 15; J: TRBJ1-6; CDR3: CASSFQQGKNSPLHF
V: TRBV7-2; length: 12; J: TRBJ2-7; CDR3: CASSTRIHEQYF
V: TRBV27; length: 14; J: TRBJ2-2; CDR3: CASSFQHSTGELFF
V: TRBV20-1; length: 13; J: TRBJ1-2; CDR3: CSASLARGYGYTF
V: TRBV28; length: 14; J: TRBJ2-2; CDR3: CASSFVGDTGELFF
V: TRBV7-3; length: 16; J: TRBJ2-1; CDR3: CASSRDGGGLSNEQFF
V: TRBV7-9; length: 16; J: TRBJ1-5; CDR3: CASSLGSGAGGQPQHF
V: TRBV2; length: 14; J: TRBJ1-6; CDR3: CASSVDQGDSPLHF
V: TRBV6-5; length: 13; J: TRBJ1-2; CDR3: CASSPRDRDGYTF
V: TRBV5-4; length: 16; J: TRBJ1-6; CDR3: CASSYRTGEMGSPLHF
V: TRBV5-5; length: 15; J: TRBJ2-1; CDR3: CASSLGLAGANEQFF
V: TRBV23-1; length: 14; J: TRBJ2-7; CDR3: CASRRPGLHYEQYF
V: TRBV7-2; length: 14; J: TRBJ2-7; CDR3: CASSSSPGTYEQYF
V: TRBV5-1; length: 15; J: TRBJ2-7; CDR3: CASSALAGSSYEQYF
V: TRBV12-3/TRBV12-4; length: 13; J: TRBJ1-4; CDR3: CASSLAQGEKLFF
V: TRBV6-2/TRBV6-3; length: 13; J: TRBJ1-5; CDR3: CASRGGGDQPQHF
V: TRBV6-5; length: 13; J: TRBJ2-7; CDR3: CASSWRDRSEQYF
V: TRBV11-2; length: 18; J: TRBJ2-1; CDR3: CASSLEPGVIPSYNEQFF
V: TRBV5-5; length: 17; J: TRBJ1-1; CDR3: CASSPGTGGPRGTEAFF
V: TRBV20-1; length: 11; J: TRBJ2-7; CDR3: CSASGASEQYF
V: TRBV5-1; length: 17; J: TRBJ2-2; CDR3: CASSFGHMSGGAGELFF
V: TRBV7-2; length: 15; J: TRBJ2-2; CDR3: CASSFGGPSTGELFF
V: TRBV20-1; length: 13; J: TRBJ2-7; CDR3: CSGSSREGGEQYF
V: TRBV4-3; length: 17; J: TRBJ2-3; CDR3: CASSQDRAGGPADTQYF
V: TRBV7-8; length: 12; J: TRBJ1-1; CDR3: CASSLDRGYAFF
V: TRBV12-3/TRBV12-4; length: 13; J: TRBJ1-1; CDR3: CASSLLGGTEAFF
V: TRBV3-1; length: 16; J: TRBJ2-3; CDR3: CASSHSGGDYTDTQYF
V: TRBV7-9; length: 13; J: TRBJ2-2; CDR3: CASSGYNTGELFF
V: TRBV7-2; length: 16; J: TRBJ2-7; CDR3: CASSSGTSGSIHEQYF